A selection of T cell receptor beta chains follows, all from one sample in a study of OX40 agonist ivuxolimab in advanced cancers. Profiled with immunoSEQ multiplex PCR; TCRdb holds only in-frame clones, not every one. The repertoire has 150,000 to 190,000 clones, approximately 94% of them found once; the top ten carry 0.31%. The specimen was CD4+ or CD8+ T cells sorted from blood, collected in a trial of the OX40 agonist ivuxolimab. Receptors were obtained from an adult with an advanced solid tumor such as melanoma, head and neck, liver or kidney cancer. CDR3s include the opening cysteine and the closing phenylalanine or tryptophan. The D gene is left open where the match is weak. A clone size is listed for some rows: how often the clone was seen (once, few, many), or a class if it is expanded.

TGTGCCAGCATCCCAGGGGCTGTTGGAAAGGGCACTGAAGCTTTCTTT,CASIPGAVGKGTEAFF,TRBJ1-1,NA,TRBV28,NA
TGTGCCAGCAGCGGCGGCTGGGACAGTCGAAATTCACCCCTCCACTTT,CASSGGWDSRNSPLHF,TRBJ1-6,TRBD1,TRBV9,NA
TGTGCCAGCAGACAACAGGGGTGGGAGCAGTACTTC,CASRQQGWEQYF,TRBJ2-7,TRBD1,TRBV13,NA
TGCGCCAGCAGCCGACCCGGGACGGGCGCCTCCGAGCAGTACTTC,CASSRPGTGASEQYF,TRBJ2-7,NA,TRBV4-1,NA
TGTGCCAGCAGTTACTCTGGGGGGCTTGAAAAACTGTTTTTT,CASSYSGGLEKLFF,TRBJ1-4,NA,TRBV6-6,NA
TGTGCCAGCAGTCCGCTCCCCAGGGGCAGGGGCTATGGCTACACCTTC,CASSPLPRGRGYGYTF,TRBJ1-2,NA,TRBV27,NA
TGTGCCAGTAGTATAGCCCAGACTAGCCGGGGCTACGAGCAGTACTTC,CASSIAQTSRGYEQYF,TRBJ2-7,TRBD2,TRBV19,NA
TGCGCCAGCAGCTCTGGGTCGGTGAACACTGAAGCTTTCTTT,CASSSGSVNTEAFF,TRBJ1-1,NA,TRBV5-1,NA
TGCGCCAGCAGCTTGGAAGGGAAGATTACTGAAGCTTTCTTT,CASSLEGKITEAFF,TRBJ1-1,NA,TRBV5-1,few
TGTGCCAGCAGCTTTAGGGGCGGACAAGAGACCCAGTACTTC,CASSFRGGQETQYF,TRBJ2-5,NA,TRBV7-2,NA
TGCGCCAGCAGCCCCTCCCAGGGTCGGGGGCACATGAACACTGAAGCTTTCTTT,CASSPSQGRGHMNTEAFF,TRBJ1-1,NA,TRBV4-3,NA
TGCGCCAGCAGCCAAGACGGCCATATGGGGGGGGATACGCAGTATTTT,CASSQDGHMGGDTQYF,TRBJ2-3,TRBD2,TRBV4-3,NA
TGTGCCAGCAGCTTGGAAGGCGCTAGCGGAGCCTTTGGTACGCAGTATTTT,CASSLEGASGAFGTQYF,TRBJ2-3,TRBD2,TRBV5-6,NA
TGTGCCAGCAGCCCAGGGGCAGGGGGCAAAAACACCATATATTTT,CASSPGAGGKNTIYF,TRBJ1-3,TRBD1,TRBV7-2,NA
TGTGCCAGCAGCTCCCTCAGGGGTGGCGAGACCCAGTACTTC,CASSSLRGGETQYF,TRBJ2-5,NA,TRBV5-6,NA
TGTGCCAGCAGCCCCGGACAGTTTCCCTACGAGCAGTACTTC,CASSPGQFPYEQYF,TRBJ2-7,NA,TRBV7-6,NA
TGCGCCAGCAGCCCCCCCGGGACAGGGGAGGGCACTGAAGCTTTCTTT,CASSPPGTGEGTEAFF,TRBJ1-1,TRBD1,TRBV5-1,NA
TGCGCCAGCAGCTTGCCCAGGGGCGGGCAGAACACTGAAGCTTTCTTT,CASSLPRGGQNTEAFF,TRBJ1-1,NA,TRBV5-1,NA
TGCGCCAGCAGCTTGACGCGGAGCGGGAGTGGCGGGGAGCTGTTTTTT,CASSLTRSGSGGELFF,TRBJ2-2,TRBD2,TRBV5-1,once
TGCGCCAGCAGCCAAGATCCCCCAGGGGATAGCAATCAGCCCCAGCATTTT,CASSQDPPGDSNQPQHF,TRBJ1-5,NA,TRBV4-3,NA
TGTGCCAGCAGACCACTCCGGGACCCCCATGGCTACACCTTC,CASRPLRDPHGYTF,TRBJ1-2,NA,TRBV27,NA
TGTGCCAGCAGTTACTCGGGCAGTTCTAAGCCCGGGGAGCTGTTTTTT,CASSYSGSSKPGELFF,TRBJ2-2,NA,TRBV6-5,NA
TGTGCCAGCATCTGGTCGGGGGGCTTGCAGCCCCAGCATTTT,CASIWSGGLQPQHF,TRBJ1-5,NA,TRBV28,NA
TGTGCCAGTAGTATTATGTCAGGGAGTGAGACCCAGTACTTC,CASSIMSGSETQYF,TRBJ2-5,NA,TRBV19,NA
TGCGCCAGCAGCTTTCACAGGGAGGATACGCAGTATTTT,CASSFHREDTQYF,TRBJ2-3,NA,TRBV5-1,NA
TGTGCCAGCTTTGGACAGGGGGCGGGGGATACGCAGTATTTT,CASFGQGAGDTQYF,TRBJ2-3,TRBD1,TRBV28,NA
TGTGCCAGCTCGCTTGGGCGCAGCCCCTACGAGCAGTACTTC,CASSLGRSPYEQYF,TRBJ2-7,NA,TRBV18,NA
TGTGCCAGCAGCACCTCAGGGGGCCGGCCACCCCTCCACTTT,CASSTSGGRPPLHF,TRBJ1-6,TRBD1,TRBV7-2,NA
TGCAGCGCCGTGGACAGGGGTAATGGCTACACCTTC,CSAVDRGNGYTF,TRBJ1-2,TRBD1,TRBV29-1,NA
TGTGCCAGCAGCTTGGGATCAAAACCTAGCACAGATACGCAGTATTTT,CASSLGSKPSTDTQYF,TRBJ2-3,NA,TRBV5-4,NA
TGTGCCTCTGACAGGGGGCCAGGGGAGACCCAGTACTTC,CASDRGPGETQYF,TRBJ2-5,TRBD1,TRBV30,NA
TGTGCCAGCAGGGGGGCAGGGGGTGTGGACACTGAAGCTTTCTTT,CASRGAGGVDTEAFF,TRBJ1-1,TRBD1,TRBV28,NA
TGTGCCAGCAGCATGAAACCGGGACAGGGATTTTCGAGCGGCTACACCTTC,CASSMKPGQGFSSGYTF,TRBJ1-2,TRBD1,TRBV7-2,once
TGTGCCACCAGCAGCCGGGACAGGGGCGAGACCCAGTACTTC,CATSSRDRGETQYF,TRBJ2-5,TRBD1,TRBV15,NA
TGTGCCAGCAGCTTAAGACAGACACCGAGCTCCTACGAGCAGTACTTC,CASSLRQTPSSYEQYF,TRBJ2-7,NA,TRBV7-8,NA
TGTGCCAGCAGCTTGGAGGACAGGGGGACTGAAGCTTTCTTT,CASSLEDRGTEAFF,TRBJ1-1,TRBD1,TRBV5-4,NA
TGTGCCAGCAGAAATCGACAGAGCTACACCGGGGAGCTGTTTTTT,CASRNRQSYTGELFF,TRBJ2-2,NA,TRBV27,NA